One and the same sample provided the 19 T cell receptor beta chains below, sequenced in a study of response to subunit inactivated influenza vaccine. Each CDR3 protein is one row after TCRdb ran MiXCR on the RT-PCR reads. The table has 700,000 to 900,000 distinct CDR3 sequences, 21% seen once. The starting material was PBMCs from blood, obtained more than 4 days after vaccination. Receptors were obtained from a man aged 45-65 years who received an inactivated influenza vaccine.

The chain links TRBV12-3 or TRBV12-4 to TRBJ2-3; 11 nucleotides match TRBD2. Trimming at V came to 5 bases and at J to 2 bases, leaving 3 bases not matched to a gene. The CDR3 has 15 amino acids. This CDR3 reads CASSVSGGVTDTQYF. The CDR3 DNA is TGTGCCAGCAGTGTTAGCGGGGGGGTCACAGATACGCAGTATTTT.

The V gene is TRBV6-2 or TRBV6-3, the J gene TRBJ2-2; 8 nucleotides match TRBD2. Germline V gives CDR1 MNHEY, CDR2 SVGEGT. Unmatched junction bases numbered 12, after V lost 7 bases and J lost 5 bases. This CDR3 has 16 residues. CDR3 amino acids: CASTIGVLAATGELFF. The CDR3 region has the DNA TGTGCCAGCACTATAGGGGTACTAGCGGCAACCGGGGAGCTGTTTTTT.

This clonotype has more than one count but fewer than ten. The chain uses TRBV12-3 or TRBV12-4 and TRBJ1-1; D is perhaps TRBD1 (5 bases). The V end lost 6 bases, the J end lost 1 base, and 15 bases lay between the germline ends. The CDR3 is 15 residues long. This chain's CDR3 is CASSPPTDKNTEAFF. CDR3 sequence (DNA): TGTGCCAGCAGCCCCCCCACGGACAAGAACACTGAAGCTTTCTTT.

This clonotype appeared a single time. The chain is built from TRBV6-1 and TRBJ2-7; 8 nucleotides line up with TRBD1. Germline loops: CDR1 MNHNS, CDR2 SASEGT. CDR3 length: 15 residues. V dropped 6 bases and J dropped 4; count of bases not matched to a gene: 11. DNA for the CDR3: TGTGCCAGCAGGACTGACAGGGGACAGGTTTACGAGCAGTACTTC. Its protein product is CASRTDRGQVYEQYF.

The chain joins TRBV2 to TRBJ2-1, with 9 bases fitting TRBD1. The V and J ends lost 6 bases and 8 bases, in that order; junction bases with no gene match: 8. In germline, CDR1 is SNHLY, CDR2 FYNNEI. The CDR3 sequence is 14 residues long. CDR3 sequence reads: CASSWTGARDEQFF. The CDR3 region has the DNA TGTGCCAGCAGCTGGACAGGGGCAAGGGATGAGCAGTTCTTC.

This clonotype was detected a few times. V is TRBV6-1 and J is TRBJ2-7; TRBD2 agrees at 7 bases. This CDR3 region has 14 residues. The V and J ends lost 8 bases and 0 bases, in that order; junction bases with no gene match: 7. CDR1 and CDR2 (germline): MNHNS, SASEGT. Written as DNA, the CDR3 is TGTGCCAGCGCCTGGGGAGGGAGCTCCTACGAGCAGTACTTC. It specifies CASAWGGSSYEQYF.

This clonotype was recorded a few times. The chain is built from TRBV27 and TRBJ2-2; 12 bases fit TRBD2. V gave up 8 bases and J gave up 7 bases; unmatched junction bases: 5. Germline values: CDR1 MNHEY, CDR2 SMNVEV (reference sequence). The CDR3 contains 14 residues. The CDR3: CASRLAGDFGELFF. Written as DNA, the CDR3 is TGTGCCAGCCGACTAGCGGGAGATTTCGGGGAGCTGTTTTTT.

The sample holds a few counts of this clonotype. CDR3 protein: CASSQGEVTDTQYF. DNA of the CDR3: TGCGCCAGCAGCCAAGGGGAAGTAACAGATACGCAGTATTTT. The chain couples TRBV5-1 to TRBJ2-3, with D maybe TRBD1 (5 bases). The V gene lost 4 bases and the J gene lost 3 bases, with 12 bases spanning the gap. Germline-derived CDR1 and CDR2 are SGHRS and YFSETQ. This CDR3 has 14 amino acids.

In this sample, this clonotype turned up a few times. The CDR3 nucleotides are TGTGCCAGCAGCCCGCGAGCCTATGAGCAGTTCTTC. It encodes CASSPRAYEQFF. The chain recombines TRBV6-6 with TRBJ2-1; no definite D call. The CDR3 covers 12 residues. V gave up 6 bases and J gave up 8 bases, with 11 bases separating them. Looked up from germline, CDR1 is MNHNY and CDR2 is SVGAGI (reference sequence).

The V gene is TRBV19, the J gene TRBJ2-1; 7 nucleotides line up with TRBD2. The CDR3 covers 17 residues. J was trimmed by 3 bases and V by 7 bases; bases with no gene match: 15. CDR1 is LNHDA, CDR2 SQIVND, per germline (reference sequence). The CDR3 spells CASIGVGEGRNYNEQFF. The CDR3 DNA follows: TGTGCCAGTATAGGGGTTGGGGAGGGGAGAAACTACAATGAGCAGTTCTTC.

This clonotype showed up just a few times. This sequence joins TRBV6-5 and TRBJ1-2; no reliable D call. Per germline, CDR1 MNHEY and CDR2 SVGAGI. V lost 0 bases and J 7 bases, leaving 12 bases between the germline ends. This CDR3 comprises 14 residues. The CDR3 nucleotides read TGTGCCAGCAGTTACTCGGGTCCAGGCCCTGGCTACACCTTC. It translates to CASSYSGPGPGYTF.

The chain employs TRBV4-3 and TRBJ2-7; D possibly corresponds to TRBD2 (6 bases). The CDR3 sequence is 16 residues long. From germline, CDR1 is LGHNA and CDR2 YSLEER. V was shortened by 0 bases and J by 7 bases, with 19 bases between the two germline ends. For the CDR3, the DNA is TGCGCCAGCAGCCAAGAGCCGGGGGTTGAAAGTGTAGAGCAGTACTTC. Its translation is CASSQEPGVESVEQYF.

This clonotype was found many times. The chain recombines TRBV27 with TRBJ2-2; tentative D call: TRBD2 (6 bases). This CDR3 spans 13 amino acids. The V and J ends lost 2 bases and 6 bases respectively, with 7 bases between them. The germline gives CDR1 MNHEY, CDR2 SMNVEV (reference sequence). The CDR3 protein is CASSLRRAGELFF. For the CDR3, the DNA is TGTGCCAGCAGTTTACGGAGGGCCGGGGAGCTGTTTTTT.

The rearrangement joins TRBV10-3 to TRBJ1-1; D gene unclear. The CDR3 runs to 13 residues. Per the germline V gene, CDR1 is ENHRY and CDR2 is SYGVKD. The V end lost 0 bases, the J end lost 5 bases, and 7 bases lay between the germline ends. CDR3 in DNA: TGTGCCATCAGTGAGTCAGCCACAACTGAAGCTTTCTTT. Amino acids: CAISESATTEAFF.

This clonotype was counted at least ten times. This chain uses TRBV7-9 with TRBJ2-5; D could derive from TRBD1 or TRBD2 (5 bases each). CDR3 size: 14 residues. Trimming left V 4 bases short and J 7 bases short, with 16 bases between. Per germline, CDR1 SEHNR and CDR2 FQNEAQ (reference sequence). The DNA of the CDR3 is TGTGCCAGCAGCTACCTCGGGGACGAGGCGACCCAGTACTTC. Its protein product is CASSYLGDEATQYF.

The sample holds a few counts of this clonotype. The rearrangement joins TRBV28 to TRBJ2-3; D tentatively reads TRBD1 or TRBD2 (5 bases each). Germline assignment: CDR1 MDHEN and CDR2 SYDVKM. This CDR3 has 14 residues. Trimming removed 3 bases from V and 1 base from J, with 8 bases in between. As DNA, the CDR3 is TGTGCCAGCAGTTTGATGGGGGGCACAGATACGCAGTATTTT. Protein sequence: CASSLMGGTDTQYF.

This clonotype was counted only a few times. J is TRBJ1-2 and V is TRBV4-2; D gene uncertain. The CDR3 totals 16 residues. CDR1 and CDR2 (germline): LGHNA, YNFKEQ. The V and J ends lost 0 bases and 0 bases respectively, with 11 bases between them. The DNA of the CDR3 is TGTGCCAGCAGCCAAGATAGCGGAGGACCTAACTATGGCTACACCTTC. It codes for CASSQDSGGPNYGYTF.

V is TRBV5-1 and J is TRBJ2-1, with TRBD2 matching over 12 bases. The CDR3 consists of 18 residues. V shed 4 bases, J shed 8 bases, and the junction held 16 bases outside the gene matches. CDR1 SGHRS and CDR2 YFSETQ come from the germline V gene. CDR3 region: CASSTRQGVLAGGYEQFF. The CDR3 DNA reads TGCGCCAGCAGCACCAGACAGGGGGTACTAGCGGGAGGCTATGAGCAGTTCTTC.

The chain couples TRBV6-5 to TRBJ1-1, with D hard to call. This CDR3 spans 14 amino acids. V gave up 3 bases and J gave up 1 base, with 9 bases separating them. In germline, CDR1 is MNHEY, CDR2 SVGAGI. CDR3 nucleotides: TGTGCCAGCAGTTATAAGGGAGGGAACACTGAAGCTTTCTTT. Protein: CASSYKGGNTEAFF.